Presented here are 28 T cell receptor beta chains from one specimen sequenced in a study of blood T cell repertoires in COVID-19. Method: immunoSEQ multiplex PCR; TCRdb's copy keeps in-frame clones and lacks some. The repertoire holds about 180,000 clones, with about 82% as singletons. Sequenced sample: peripheral blood. The receptors come from a man between 70 and 80 years old with active or convalescent COVID-19.

This rearrangement joins TRBV12-3 or TRBV12-4 to TRBJ2-1; D is perhaps TRBD1 (6 bases). The CDR3 totals 12 residues. The V end was cut by 7 bases, the J end by 6 bases, with 10 bases between. The CDR3 nucleotides read TGTGCCAGCAAAAGGGGGACCAATGAGCAGTTCTTC. Protein sequence: CASKRGTNEQFF.

This chain joins TRBV5-4 and TRBJ2-7, with 7 nucleotides matching TRBD2. V shed 4 bases and J 3 bases; nucleotides not matched to a gene: 7. The CDR3 is 14 residues long. Germline V lookup: CDR1 SGHNT, CDR2 YYREEE (reference sequence). The CDR3 spells CASSSKGGNYEQYF. Written as DNA, the CDR3 is TGTGCCAGCAGCAGCAAGGGAGGGAACTACGAGCAGTACTTC.

The CDR3 reads CASPEGREGTEAFF. In nucleotides, the CDR3 is TGTGCCAGCCCCGAGGGCAGGGAGGGAACTGAAGCTTTCTTT. The V and J genes are TRBV2 and TRBJ1-1, with D possibly TRBD1 on 5 matching bases. The germline gives CDR1 SNHLY, CDR2 FYNNEI. The CDR3 is made up of 14 amino acids. Trimming left V 8 bases short and J 5 bases short, with 18 bases between.

The chain has TRBV2 and TRBJ1-1, with D tentatively TRBD1 (5 bases). Germline assignment: CDR1 SNHLY and CDR2 FYNNEI. The CDR3 is made up of 11 amino acids. The V gene lost 10 bases and the J gene lost 6 bases, with 12 bases spanning the gap. The CDR3 protein is CATSRQPEAFF. The CDR3 region has the DNA TGTGCCACCTCCCGACAGCCTGAAGCTTTCTTT.

V gene TRBV5-1 combines with J gene TRBJ2-3; 9 bases line up with TRBD2. Trimming cost V 0 bases and J 4 bases; bases outside gene matches: 9. The germline V gene encodes CDR1 SGHRS and CDR2 YFSETQ. This CDR3 region has 17 residues. The CDR3 spells CASSLGHGSGSADTQYF. DNA of the CDR3: TGCGCCAGCAGCTTGGGACATGGTAGCGGGAGCGCAGATACGCAGTATTTT. The full variable domain, its missing parts supplied by reference TRBV5-1 and TRBJ2-3, is KAGVTQTPRYLIKTRGQQVTLSCSPISGHRSVSWYQQTPGQGLQFLFEYFSETQRNKGNFPGRFSGRQFSNSRSEMNVSTLELGDSALYLCASSLGHGSGSADTQYFGPGTRLTVL.

Here the CDR3 reads CASGPPGLAGGIYNEQFF. CDR3 sequence (DNA): TGTGCTAGTGGTCCACCGGGGTTAGCGGGGGGAATTTACAATGAGCAGTTCTTC. The rearrangement joins TRBV12-5 to TRBJ2-1; TRBD2 matches 10 bases. V dropped 5 bases and J dropped 4; count of bases not matched to a gene: 14. Germline CDR1 is LGHNT and CDR2 is FRNRAP. The CDR3 sequence is 18 residues long.

The chain recombines TRBV7-3 with TRBJ2-5, with D possibly TRBD1 on 6 matching bases. Trimming took off 2 bases at V and 4 bases at J, with 14 bases between the two ends. Germline V lookup: CDR1 SGHTA, CDR2 FQGTGA. This CDR3 is 15 amino acids long. For the CDR3, the DNA is TGTGCCAGCAGCTTACGTCAGGGGTTGTTAGAGACCCAGTACTTC. Its protein is CASSLRQGLLETQYF.

This chain links TRBV6-5 with TRBJ1-2; TRBD1 agrees at 10 bases. Germline V lookup: CDR1 MNHEY, CDR2 SVGAGI. This CDR3 is 14 amino acids long. Germline trimming cut 6 bases from V and 4 bases from J; bases unmatched to any gene: 5. The CDR3 bases are TGTGCCAGCAGCAGGGACAGGGGTTTCTATGGCTACACCTTC. Translation gives CASSRDRGFYGYTF.

The chain has TRBV6-5 and TRBJ1-5; TRBD1 agrees at 9 bases. CDR1 MNHEY and CDR2 SVGAGI come from the germline V gene. The CDR3 consists of 15 residues. Unmatched junction bases numbered 4, after V lost 2 bases and J lost 5 bases. DNA for the CDR3: TGTGCCAGCAGTTACGGACAGGGGCCCGATCAGCCCCAGCATTTT. This encodes CASSYGQGPDQPQHF.

The rearrangement uses TRBV9 and TRBJ1-1; 8 nucleotides agree with TRBD1. The CDR3 totals 17 residues. The V and J ends lost 0 bases and 9 bases, in that order; junction bases with no gene match: 16. Germline V lookup: CDR1 SGDLS, CDR2 YYNGEE. The CDR3 region has the DNA TGTGCCAGCAGCGTAGGTACAGGGTTGAGGGGACAGGAAAAAGCTTTCTTT. This encodes CASSVGTGLRGQEKAFF.

The V gene is TRBV6-5, the J gene TRBJ2-1; 8 bases line up with TRBD2. The CDR3 loop spans 13 amino acids. The germline V gene encodes CDR1 MNHEY and CDR2 SVGAGI. The ends lost 7 bases at V and 8 bases at J; junction bases unmatched: 7. DNA of the CDR3: TGTGCCAGCAACGGCGGGGGGTTTGATGAGCAGTTCTTC. Translating gives CASNGGGFDEQFF.

The CDR3 reads CASSIGRLTPYEQYF. In DNA, the CDR3 is TGTGCCAGTAGTATTGGGAGACTAACGCCCTACGAGCAGTACTTC. The V and J genes are TRBV19 and TRBJ2-7; TRBD2 is a possible D gene (5 bases). This CDR3 is 15 amino acids long. Trimming stripped 3 bases from V and 2 bases from J, with 14 bases between. Germline-derived CDR1 and CDR2 are LNHDA and SQIVND (reference sequence).

The sample holds a few counts of this clone. CDR3 in DNA: TGTGCCAGCAGACGAACGGGGGACAGCGACACCACCCAGTACTTC. The encoded protein is CASRRTGDSDTTQYF. V is TRBV6-5 and J is TRBJ2-5; D is perhaps TRBD1 (7 bases). This CDR3 region has 15 residues. Trimming pared 6 bases from V and 8 bases from J, leaving 22 bases between. Germline-derived CDR1 and CDR2 are MNHEY and SVGAGI.

The CDR3 reads CASSHLGTGVRPLHF. The CDR3 nucleotides are TGTGCCAGCAGCCACCTAGGGACAGGTGTAAGACCCCTCCACTTT. The chain uses TRBV3-1 (or the pseudogene TRBV3-2) and TRBJ1-6, with 8 bases lining up with TRBD1. J gave up 12 bases and V 3 bases, and 10 bases lay outside the gene matches. The CDR3 covers 15 residues. CDR1 is LGHDT and CDR2 is YNNKEL in the germline V gene (reference sequence).

The rearrangement joins TRBV5-4 to TRBJ2-7, with TRBD1 matching over 9 bases. The V and J ends lost 3 bases and 3 bases, in that order; junction bases with no gene match: 13. Germline lookup yields CDR1 SGHNT and CDR2 YYREEE (reference sequence). CDR3 length: 17 residues. In nucleotides, the CDR3 is TGTGCCAGCAGCTCGCCGGGACAGGGAGCTCCCGGCTACGAGCAGTACTTC. Translating it yields CASSSPGQGAPGYEQYF.

The chain links TRBV7-2 to TRBJ1-2; TRBD1 might be the D (6 bases). V lost 5 bases and J 5 bases, leaving 12 bases between the germline ends. CDR1 and CDR2 (germline): SGHTA, FQGNSA. There are 13 residues in the CDR3. The CDR3 protein is CASSPGQGYGYTF. Written as DNA, the CDR3 is TGTGCCAGCAGCCCGGGACAAGGATATGGCTACACCTTC. Full variable domain (remainder filled in from reference TRBV7-2 and TRBJ1-2): GAGVSQSPSNKVTEKGKDVELRCDPISGHTALYWYRQSLGQGLEFLIYFQGNSAPDKSGLPSDRFSAERTGGSVSTLTIQRTQQEDSAVYLCASSPGQGYGYTFGSGTRLTVV.

V gene TRBV12-3 or TRBV12-4 combines with J gene TRBJ1-1, with no clear D. V lost 7 bases to trimming and J lost 5 bases, with 14 bases between them. The CDR3 has 13 residues. CDR3 in amino acids: CASTFGRRTEAFF. CDR3 nucleotide sequence: TGTGCCAGCACCTTTGGGCGGAGGACTGAAGCTTTCTTT.

The CDR3: CAASRGRYGYTF. Here the CDR3 DNA reads TGTGCCGCCTCCAGGGGCCGCTATGGCTACACCTTC. This chain connects TRBV12-3 or TRBV12-4 to TRBJ1-2; possible D gene TRBD1, 6 bases. Trimming left V 11 bases short and J 4 bases short, with 14 bases between. CDR3 size: 12 residues.

The chain combines TRBV6-5 with TRBJ1-1, with a tentative D call TRBD1 (5 bases). The CDR3 runs to 14 residues. Germline V gives CDR1 MNHEY, CDR2 SVGAGI. V was shortened by 6 bases and J by 0 bases, with 11 bases between the two germline ends. The chain's CDR3 is CASRFGGVNTEAFF. For the CDR3, the DNA is TGTGCCAGCAGATTCGGAGGGGTGAACACTGAAGCTTTCTTT.

The chain couples TRBV7-2 to TRBJ2-7; TRBD2 matches 8 bases. Germline V gene sequence: CDR1 SGHTA, CDR2 FQGNSA. This CDR3 is 14 amino acids long. V gave up 5 bases and J gave up 9 bases; unmatched junction bases: 12. The CDR3 spells CASSRASGPDGQYF. In DNA, the CDR3 is TGTGCCAGCAGCCGTGCTAGCGGGCCGGACGGGCAGTACTTC.

This clone was counted between two and nine times. The chain couples TRBV6-6 to TRBJ1-5; TRBD1 might be the D (6 bases). CDR3 length: 16 amino acids. Trimming left V 4 bases short and J 5 bases short, with 18 bases between. Germline loops: CDR1 MNHNY, CDR2 SVGAGI (reference sequence). CDR3 region: CASSSTGTGRDQPQHF. CDR3 DNA sequence: TGTGCCAGCAGTTCCACAGGGACCGGAAGAGATCAGCCCCAGCATTTT.

V and J are TRBV5-1 and TRBJ1-4; 9 nucleotides agree with TRBD1. Germline-derived CDR1 and CDR2 are SGHRS and YFSETQ. The CDR3 is 16 residues long. V gave up 3 bases and J gave up 1 base; unmatched junction bases: 4. In DNA form, the CDR3 reads TGCGCCAGCAGCTCGGGACAGGGAGTAACTAATGAAAAACTGTTTTTT. Amino acid sequence: CASSSGQGVTNEKLFF.

The table lists this clone with a count of one. The chain joins TRBV6-5 to TRBJ2-1, with TRBD2 matching over 7 bases. J was trimmed by 3 bases and V by 7 bases; bases with no gene match: 6. The CDR3 has 14 residues. Germline CDR1 is MNHEY and CDR2 is SVGAGI. The CDR3 DNA reads as TGTGCCAGCACGCGGACTAGTAGCTACAATGAGCAGTTCTTC. As protein: CASTRTSSYNEQFF.

This chain joins TRBV7-2 and TRBJ1-1, with D possibly being TRBD1 (6 bases). The ends were cut back, 5 bases at V and 5 bases at J, with 12 bases in the middle. Germline V gene lookup returns CDR1 SGHTA and CDR2 FQGNSA. There are 13 residues in the CDR3. CDR3 nucleotides: TGTGCCAGCAGCCGCAGGGGTTTTACTGAAGCTTTCTTT. Protein: CASSRRGFTEAFF.

V usage is TRBV7-2 and J usage is TRBJ1-4; TRBD1 might be the D (6 bases). CDR1 and CDR2 (germline): SGHTA, FQGNSA. Trimming cost V 5 bases and J 8 bases, with 18 bases left between them. This CDR3 region has 15 residues. CDR3 loop: CASSPNQGSGEKLFF. DNA of the CDR3: TGTGCCAGCAGCCCGAATCAGGGGAGCGGCGAAAAACTGTTTTTT.

This chain joins TRBV7-8 and TRBJ2-2; TRBD2 aligns across 14 bases. CDR1 is SGHVS, CDR2 FQNEAQ, per germline. This CDR3 contains 16 residues. The V and J ends lost 5 bases and 4 bases, in that order; junction bases with no gene match: 3. The CDR3: CASSIGLAGGTGELFF. For the CDR3, the DNA is TGTGCCAGCAGCATAGGACTAGCGGGAGGCACCGGGGAGCTGTTTTTT. The variable domain in full, completed from reference TRBV7-8 and TRBJ2-2, reads GAGVSQSPRYKVAKRGQDVALRCDPISGHVSLFWYQQALGQGPEFLTYFQNEAQLDKSGLPSDRFFAERPEGSVSTLKIQRTQQEDSAVYLCASSIGLAGGTGELFFGEGSRLTVL.

This clone has just a few counts. The CDR3 spells CASSLLAGSTDTQYF. The DNA of the CDR3 is TGTGCCAGCAGCTTACTAGCGGGGTCCACAGATACGCAGTATTTT. This chain links TRBV7-2 with TRBJ2-3; 9 bases are shared with TRBD2. Looked up from germline, CDR1 is SGHTA and CDR2 is FQGNSA. Trimming at V came to 2 bases and at J to 2 bases, leaving 2 bases not matched to a gene. The CDR3 is made up of 15 amino acids.

The V gene is TRBV21-1, the J gene TRBJ2-7; TRBD2, the D gene given by the table, was not confirmed from the DNA. TRBV21-1 is assigned pseudogene status. The CDR3 contains 13 residues. The chain's CDR3 is CASSTPSSYEQYF. DNA of the CDR3: TGTGCCAGCAGCACTCCGAGCTCCTACGAGCAGTACTTC.